The 21 T cell receptor beta chains below were found in one sample sequenced in a study of blood T cell repertoires in COVID-19 (dated by TCRdb to about 2020). The library was built by means of the immunoSEQ multiplex PCR assay. TCRdb mirrors the immuneACCESS table, restricted to in-frame sequences. Some clones are absent from its copies; in checked studies, under half trace to an unresolved V gene, and the reason for the others is unknown. Present in this sample are about 300,000 clones, around 88% of which were seen just once. The top ten hold 5.5% to 7% of the sample. Sequenced material: peripheral blood. Every receptor here comes from a woman aged 25 to 45 who had recovered from COVID-19.

V and J are TRBV29-1 and TRBJ2-5; D possibly corresponds to TRBD1 (6 bases). Germline V gene data show CDR1 as SQVTM and CDR2 as ANQGSEA. Trimming removed 0 bases at V and 5 bases at J, with 19 bases between. CDR3 length: 16 residues. CDR3 sequence reads: CSVEDPTGQKGETQYF. The CDR3 DNA sequence: TGCAGCGTTGAAGATCCGACAGGACAAAAAGGGGAGACCCAGTACTTC.

The rearrangement links TRBV5-4 to TRBJ2-5; D perhaps matches TRBD2 (5 bases). V dropped 3 bases and J dropped 2 bases, with 17 bases sitting between them. CDR3 size: 16 residues. From germline, CDR1 is SGHNT and CDR2 YYREEE (reference sequence). In nucleotides, the CDR3 is TGTGCCAGCAGCTCCCTTTTGGAGGCAGCGCAAGAGACCCAGTACTTC. Encoded protein: CASSSLLEAAQETQYF.

The chain links TRBV3-1 (or the pseudogene TRBV3-2) to TRBJ2-2; 7 bases align to TRBD1. Germline V gene lookup returns CDR1 LGHDT and CDR2 YNNKEL (reference sequence). The CDR3 extends over 14 amino acids. V dropped 8 bases and J dropped 6; count of bases not matched to a gene: 9. The DNA for the CDR3 is TGTGCCAGCTCGCTAGGGGGCGCCGCCGGGGAGCTGTTTTTT. Translated, it gives CASSLGGAAGELFF.

The V and J genes are TRBV28 and TRBJ1-2; 11 positions agree with TRBD1. The CDR3 length is 13 residues. Germline V CDR1 and CDR2: MDHEN, SYDVKM. The J segment lost 11 bases and the V segment lost 5 bases, leaving 7 bases of the junction unmatched. The CDR3 DNA is TGTGCCAGCAGTACCACCGGGACAGGGGGATACACCTTC. It translates to CASSTTGTGGYTF.

The chain has TRBV4-2 and TRBJ1-1; D gene unclear. Trimming took 4 bases from V and 1 from J, leaving 4 bases between them. The CDR3 is made up of 12 amino acids. Germline CDR1 and CDR2: LGHNA and YNFKEQ. The CDR3 loop is CASSPQNTEAFF. Here the CDR3 DNA reads TGTGCCAGCAGCCCCCAGAACACTGAAGCTTTCTTT.

This chain uses TRBV4-3 with TRBJ2-1, with 11 bases lining up with TRBD2. Germline loops: CDR1 LGHNA, CDR2 YSLEER. The CDR3 totals 18 residues. The trim removed 2 bases at V and 0 bases at J, leaving 6 bases unmatched. DNA of the CDR3: TGCGCCAGCAGCCAAACTAGCGGGGGACCCGACTCCTACAATGAGCAGTTCTTC. This sequence encodes CASSQTSGGPDSYNEQFF.

This chain connects TRBV30 to TRBJ2-3; TRBD2 matches 7 bases. The germline gives CDR1 GTSNPN, CDR2 SVGIG (reference sequence). The V and J ends lost 4 bases and 13 bases, in that order; junction bases with no gene match: 14. This CDR3 spans 13 amino acids. The CDR3 DNA is TGTGCCTGGAAGCTGCAGCGCGCGGGGAGGGAGTATTTT. Its translation: CAWKLQRAGREYF. Supplemented by reference TRBV30 and TRBJ2-3, the full variable domain reads SQTIHQWPATLVQPVGSPLSLECTVEGTSNPNLYWYRQAAGRGLQLLFYSVGIGQISSEVPQNLSASRPQDRQFILSSKKLLLSDSGFYLCAWKLQRAGREYFGPGTRLTVL.

This clone was recorded many times. V and J are TRBV6-5 and TRBJ1-2; no definite D call. Germline values: CDR1 MNHEY, CDR2 SVGAGI. The CDR3 is made up of 14 amino acids. Trimming removed 11 bases at V and 4 bases at J, with 20 bases between. The CDR3 sequence: CASRGSGTPYGYTF. CDR3 nucleotides: TGTGCCTCACGAGGGTCAGGAACCCCCTATGGCTACACCTTC.

The chain couples TRBV29-1 to TRBJ2-3; TRBD1 matches at 7 bases. The J segment lost 1 base and the V segment lost 7 bases, leaving 2 bases of the junction unmatched. Germline-derived CDR1 and CDR2 are SQVTM and ANQGSEA. CDR3 length equals 12 residues. The CDR3 here is CSGGTGTDTQYF. In nucleotides, the CDR3 is TGCAGCGGTGGGACAGGCACAGATACGCAGTATTTT.

As DNA, the CDR3 is TGTGCCAGTAGTATACCCCCAGGGGGCGAGCAGTACTTC. Protein: CASSIPPGGEQYF. V usage is TRBV19 and J usage is TRBJ2-7; TRBD1 matches at 7 bases. The CDR3 totals 13 residues. The ends lost 2 bases at V and 6 bases at J; junction bases unmatched: 4. CDR1 and CDR2 (germline): LNHDA, SQIVND (reference sequence). Variable domain in full (rest from reference TRBV19 and TRBJ2-7): DGGITQSPKYLFRKEGQNVTLSCEQNLNHDAMYWYRQDPGQGLRLIYYSQIVNDFQKGDIAEGYSVSREKKESFPLTVTSAQKNPTAFYLCASSIPPGGEQYFGPGTRLTVT.

The chain is built from TRBV9 and TRBJ1-2, with D tentatively TRBD1 (6 bases). V was trimmed by 0 bases and J by 4 bases, leaving 10 bases between them. CDR3 length: 14 amino acids. Germline V gives CDR1 SGDLS, CDR2 YYNGEE. Here the CDR3 reads CASSVGTESYGYTF. In nucleotides, the CDR3 is TGTGCCAGCAGCGTAGGGACAGAGTCCTATGGCTACACCTTC. Looking up the rest from reference TRBV9 and TRBJ1-2 gives the full variable domain: DSGVTQTPKHLITATGQRVTLRCSPRSGDLSVYWYQQSLDQGLQFLIQYYNGEERAKGNILERFSAQQFPDLHSELNLSSLELGDSALYFCASSVGTESYGYTFGSGTRLTVV.

This rearrangement joins TRBV28 to TRBJ2-7, with 9 bases matching TRBD1. Germline V gene sequence: CDR1 MDHEN, CDR2 SYDVKM. This CDR3 has 14 amino acids. J gave up 4 bases and V 7 bases, and 8 bases lay outside the gene matches. The CDR3 protein is CASTKPGTGYEQYF. The DNA for the CDR3 is TGTGCCAGCACCAAACCGGGGACAGGGTACGAGCAGTACTTC.

V gene TRBV5-5 combines with J gene TRBJ1-5, with a weak D call TRBD1 (5 bases). The length of the CDR3 is 16 residues. Trimming cost V 3 bases and J 2 bases, with 15 bases left between them. Germline V CDR1 and CDR2: SGHKS, YYEKEE (reference sequence). Here the CDR3 DNA reads TGTGCCAGCAGCTCCCTGGGGGGGTGGGGCAATCAGCCCCAGCATTTT. Its translation is CASSSLGGWGNQPQHF.

This chain joins TRBV18 and TRBJ1-2, with 7 bases matching TRBD1. This CDR3 has 13 residues. V shed 4 bases, J shed 4 bases, and the junction held 3 bases outside the gene matches. Germline V gene sequence: CDR1 KGHSH, CDR2 LQKENI. The CDR3 sequence is CASSLGDSYGYTF. CDR3 nucleotide sequence: TGTGCCAGCTCACTTGGGGACAGCTATGGCTACACCTTC.

This chain's CDR3 is CASSPGQNEQYF. As DNA, the CDR3 is TGTGCCAGCAGCCCCGGACAGAACGAGCAGTACTTC. This sequence joins TRBV5-4 and TRBJ2-7; a weak D match, TRBD1 (6 bases). Germline assignment: CDR1 SGHNT and CDR2 YYREEE (reference sequence). The CDR3 runs to 12 residues. V was clipped by 4 bases and J by 5 bases, with 10 bases between them.

This chain uses TRBV6-5 with TRBJ2-5, with 10 bases lining up with TRBD2. This CDR3 is built from 14 residues. With V trimmed by 5 bases and J by 5 bases, 5 bases remained unmatched. Per the germline V gene, CDR1 is MNHEY and CDR2 is SVGAGI. DNA of the CDR3: TGTGCCAGCAGTCCAGCGGGGGGGCGGGAGACCCAGTACTTC. Translating gives CASSPAGGRETQYF.

The chain is built from TRBV18 and TRBJ2-1; D gene uncertain. Trimming cost V 0 bases and J 13 bases, with 13 bases left between them. The germline gives CDR1 KGHSH, CDR2 LQKENI. This CDR3 has 13 amino acids. As DNA, the CDR3 is TGTGCCAGCTCACCACCGGTCACGCGTGGTCAGTTCTTC. It encodes CASSPPVTRGQFF.

The rearrangement joins TRBV5-1 to TRBJ1-2; 7 positions agree with TRBD1. The germline V gene encodes CDR1 SGHRS and CDR2 YFSETQ. The CDR3 contains 14 residues. J gave up 3 bases and V 1 base, and 3 bases lay outside the gene matches. CDR3 DNA sequence: TGCGCCAGCAGCTTGTTTGACAGGGACTATGGCTACACCTTC. Translating it yields CASSLFDRDYGYTF.

V usage is TRBV11-2 and J usage is TRBJ2-1, with D possibly TRBD2 on 7 matching bases. The CDR3 is 16 residues long. Germline values: CDR1 SGHAT, CDR2 FQNNGV. V shed 2 bases and J shed 2 bases, with 13 bases lying between them. The CDR3 DNA reads TGTGCCAGCAGCTTAAACGGGGGGCGGACCTACAATGAGCAGTTCTTC. Translating it yields CASSLNGGRTYNEQFF.

The chain is built from TRBV5-1 and TRBJ2-7; 9 bases line up with TRBD1. Germline-derived CDR1 and CDR2 are SGHRS and YFSETQ. After removal of 2 bases from V and 5 bases from J, the junction contained 2 bases not matched to a gene. The CDR3 loop spans 13 amino acids. The CDR3 loop reads CASSFDRGNEQYF. DNA for the CDR3: TGCGCCAGCAGCTTTGACAGGGGGAACGAGCAGTACTTC.

The rearrangement links TRBV7-3 to TRBJ1-1, with TRBD1 matching over 8 bases. The J segment lost 1 base and the V segment lost 2 bases, leaving 9 bases of the junction unmatched. Germline loops: CDR1 SGHTA, CDR2 FQGTGA. The CDR3 loop spans 17 amino acids. The CDR3 DNA sequence: TGTGCCAGCAGCTTATTTCGAGCTGGGACAGGGAACACTGAAGCTTTCTTT. Its translation is CASSLFRAGTGNTEAFF.